The 18 T cell receptor beta chains in this list originate from one sample, sequenced in a study of cytomegalovirus exposure and HLA in healthy donors. PCR was performed using 60 Vbeta and 13 Jbeta primers. Using immunoSEQ multiplex PCR, the repertoire was profiled, and TCRdb retains in-frame clones only, with some absent. The data hold 100,000 or so clones, with around 79% observed a single time. Sequences were obtained from PBMCs. The receptors come from a woman aged 40-49 years in good health and CMV-seronegative.

The genes are TRBV7-9 and TRBJ1-4, with a possible D match to TRBD1 (5 bases). Germline assignment: CDR1 SEHNR and CDR2 FQNEAQ (reference sequence). Trimming took off 9 bases at V and 0 bases at J, with 14 bases between the two ends. The CDR3 consists of 15 residues. CDR3 in DNA: TGTGCCAGTACCCGGGGGACTGCAACTAATGAAAAACTGTTTTTT. It translates to CASTRGTATNEKLFF.

The genes are TRBV6-5 and TRBJ1-6; 8 nucleotides align to TRBD1. Germline V gene sequence: CDR1 MNHEY, CDR2 SVGAGI. This CDR3 has 15 amino acids. The junction had 4 bases not matched to a gene; V was cut back by 2 bases and J by 7 bases. Here the CDR3 reads CASSYTGGANSPLHF. The CDR3 bases are TGTGCCAGCAGTTACACAGGGGGAGCGAATTCACCCCTCCACTTT.

The chain combines TRBV6-5 with TRBJ2-1; the D gene is possibly TRBD2 (8 bases). CDR3 length: 14 residues. Germline V gene data show CDR1 as MNHEY and CDR2 as SVGAGI. V shed 3 bases and J shed 10 bases, with 16 bases lying between them. The chain's CDR3 is CASSYSGTDSEQFF. CDR3 DNA: TGTGCCAGCAGTTATAGCGGGACAGACTCCGAGCAGTTCTTC.

This sequence joins TRBV19 and TRBJ2-3; 10 bases map to TRBD1. Germline V gives CDR1 LNHDA, CDR2 SQIVND (reference sequence). With 5 bases clipped from V and 3 bases from J, the junction kept 11 bases outside the gene matches. This CDR3 has 17 amino acids. The CDR3 region is CASSRPDRGIRTDTQYF. In DNA, the CDR3 is TGTGCCAGTAGTCGCCCGGACAGGGGGATCCGTACAGATACGCAGTATTTT.

The V call is TRBV27, the J call TRBJ2-5; 12 nucleotides align to TRBD2. The J call may be faulty, since TRBJ2-7 better matches the DNA end. CDR1 and CDR2 (germline): MNHEY, SMNVEV (reference sequence). The CDR3 is 22 amino acids. The DNA of the CDR3 is TGTGCCAGCAGTTTATCATCCGCCCCCGGACTAGCGGGACAACCTACCTTCTACGAGCAGTACTTC. This gives the protein CASSLSSAPGLAGQPTFYEQYF.

The V call is TRBV7-8, the J call TRBJ2-4, with TRBD2 matching over 7 bases. CDR1 is SGHVS, CDR2 FQNEAQ, per germline. V shed 5 bases, J shed 7 bases, and the junction held 11 bases outside the gene matches. CDR3 size: 15 residues. The CDR3 nucleotides are TGTGCCAGCAGCCCCTTTGGGGGGGAAAAGAACATTCAGTACTTC. Translation: CASSPFGGEKNIQYF.

The J gene is TRBJ2-3, the V gene TRBV6-5, with 7 nucleotides matching TRBD2. Unmatched junction bases numbered 2, after V lost 8 bases and J lost 0 bases. The CDR3 consists of 13 residues. Germline-derived CDR1 and CDR2 are MNHEY and SVGAGI. DNA of the CDR3: TGTGCCAGCGGGGGGGGAAGCACAGATACGCAGTATTTT. It codes for CASGGGSTDTQYF.

CDR3 region: CASSLITRGGYEQYF. Here the CDR3 DNA reads TGTGCCAGCAGTTTAATTACTAGAGGTGGCTACGAGCAGTACTTC. This chain connects TRBV28 to TRBJ2-7; D is possibly TRBD2 (5 bases). CDR3 length: 15 amino acids. Germline assignment: CDR1 MDHEN and CDR2 SYDVKM. With 2 bases removed from V and 3 bases from J, the gap between germline ends came to 14 bases.

V is TRBV10-1 and J is TRBJ1-1; a possible D gene is TRBD1 (5 bases). The CDR3 length is 14 residues. Trimming removed 8 bases at V and 3 bases at J, with 16 bases between. Germline assignment: CDR1 WNHNN and CDR2 SYGVQD (reference sequence). CDR3 protein: CASAQGWGDTEAFF. Here the CDR3 DNA reads TGCGCCAGCGCCCAAGGATGGGGGGACACTGAAGCTTTCTTT.

V and J are TRBV27 and TRBJ2-7, with D possibly matching TRBD2 (7 bases). V shed 2 bases and J shed 6 bases, with 14 bases lying between them. Germline V gene sequence: CDR1 MNHEY, CDR2 SMNVEV (reference sequence). This CDR3 contains 14 residues. The CDR3 DNA is TGTGCCAGCAGTTTAGGGGGGCGGGAGTCCGAGCAGTACTTC. Its translation is CASSLGGRESEQYF.

The chain links TRBV5-8 to TRBJ2-7, with TRBD2 matching over 7 bases. CDR1 and CDR2 (germline): SGHTS, YDEGEE. The V segment lost 3 bases and the J segment 3 bases; nucleotides outside the gene matches: 12. The CDR3 is made up of 16 amino acids. The CDR3 sequence is CASSSAGGMEGYEQYF. Here the CDR3 DNA reads TGTGCCAGCAGCTCGGCCGGGGGGATGGAGGGCTACGAGCAGTACTTC.

The chain combines TRBV29-1 with TRBJ1-1; D call uncertain. The V gene lost 3 bases and the J gene lost 6 bases, with 14 bases spanning the gap. The CDR3 consists of 13 residues. The germline V gene encodes CDR1 SQVTM and CDR2 ANQGSEA. In nucleotides, the CDR3 is TGCAGCGTTGACTCCCCGGGTTTGTCTGAAGCTTTCTTT. Translated, it gives CSVDSPGLSEAFF.

This chain links TRBV29-1 with TRBJ1-3; maybe TRBD1 (6 bases). The CDR3 runs 15 residues. The V end lost 7 bases, the J end lost 2 bases, and 18 bases lay between the germline ends. Germline-derived CDR1 and CDR2 are SQVTM and ANQGSEA. The CDR3 loop reads CSAIPRTAAGNTIYF. CDR3 DNA: TGCAGCGCTATTCCTCGGACAGCCGCTGGAAACACCATATATTTT.

This clone showed up just once. Other nucleotide sequences from this sample produce the same CDR3. This rearrangement joins TRBV5-1 to TRBJ1-6; possible D gene TRBD1, 5 bases. Trimming left V 3 bases short and J 0 bases short, with 10 bases between. The germline CDR1 and CDR2 sequences are SGHRS and YFSETQ. The CDR3 extends over 16 amino acids. This CDR3 reads CASSSTGSSYNSPLHF. DNA for the CDR3: TGCGCCAGCAGCTCAACAGGAAGCTCCTATAATTCACCCCTCCACTTT.

This clone showed up just once. V gene TRBV6-6 combines with J gene TRBJ1-1; D is perhaps TRBD1 (5 bases). Germline CDR1 is MNHNY and CDR2 is SVGAGI (reference sequence). This CDR3 has 16 residues. Trimming stripped 0 bases from V and 2 bases from J, with 13 bases between. The CDR3 coding sequence is TGTGCCAGCAGTTACTCACAGGCCACTACTAACACTGAAGCTTTCTTT. Translation: CASSYSQATTNTEAFF.

This clone was seen a single time. The chain recombines TRBV18 with TRBJ1-2; D remains ambiguous. Germline CDR1 and CDR2: KGHSH and LQKENI. The CDR3 is made up of 15 amino acids. Trimming removed 2 bases at V and 1 base at J, with 11 bases between. CDR3 loop: CASSPETPGNYGYTF. CDR3 sequence (DNA): TGTGCCAGCTCACCAGAGACACCTGGTAACTATGGCTACACCTTC.

The chain carries TRBV6-1 and TRBJ1-1; 7 bases map to TRBD1. Trimming took 5 bases from V and 1 from J; bases not matched to a gene: 4. Germline CDR1 reads MNHNS; CDR2 reads SASEGT. This CDR3 is 14 amino acids long. The CDR3 is CASSRGLGNTEAFF. CDR3 nucleotides: TGTGCCAGCAGTAGGGGGCTGGGGAACACTGAAGCTTTCTTT.

This clone was picked up a small number of times. The V and J genes are TRBV23-1 and TRBJ1-1, with TRBD1 matching 7 bases. TRBV23-1 is designated an ORF whose function remains uncertain. This CDR3 is built from 20 residues. The J segment lost 0 bases and the V segment lost 3 bases, leaving 19 bases of the junction unmatched. CDR3 in DNA: TGCGCCAGCAGTCAGGTTGACCGGGACAGCCTTCCTTCCATGAACACTGAAGCTTTCTTT. Translated, it gives CASSQVDRDSLPSMNTEAFF.